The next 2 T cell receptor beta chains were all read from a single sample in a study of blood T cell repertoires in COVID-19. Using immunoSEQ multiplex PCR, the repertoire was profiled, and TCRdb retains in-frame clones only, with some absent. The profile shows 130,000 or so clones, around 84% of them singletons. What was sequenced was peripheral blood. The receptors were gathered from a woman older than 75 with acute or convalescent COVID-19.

In DNA form, the CDR3 reads TGTGCCAGCAGTTACGGACAGGGGAGAGATACGCAGTATTTT. Its translation: CASSYGQGRDTQYF. This chain joins TRBV5-5 and TRBJ2-3, with 9 positions matching TRBD1. Germline values: CDR1 SGHKS, CDR2 YYEKEE (reference sequence). The CDR3 length is 14 residues. The trim removed 5 bases at V and 5 bases at J, leaving 6 bases unmatched.

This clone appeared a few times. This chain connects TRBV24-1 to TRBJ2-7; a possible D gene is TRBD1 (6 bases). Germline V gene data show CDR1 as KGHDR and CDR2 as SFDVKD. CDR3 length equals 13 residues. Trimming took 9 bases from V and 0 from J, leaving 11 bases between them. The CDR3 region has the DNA TGTGCCACCCAGGGGTTCTTCTCCTACGAGCAGTACTTC. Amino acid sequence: CATQGFFSYEQYF.